This T cell receptor (beta chain) emerged from a study of cytomegalovirus exposure and HLA in healthy donors. This CDR3 contains 13 residues. CDR1 is SEHNR and CDR2 is FQNEAQ in the germline V gene (reference sequence). V was pared by 7 bases and J by 2 bases, with 11 bases between. Study results and caveats: In a later analysis, TCR beta V- and J-gene trimming showed a link to a missense DCLRE1C variant.

The PCR employed 60 Vbeta primers together with 13 Jbeta primers. Libraries were prepared by immunoSEQ multiplex PCR; TCRdb keeps only in-frame clonotypes and omits some of them. The data show some 150,000 clones, around four fifths seen once. To note about this clone: Its antigen is not identified.

This TCR came from a woman aged 40 to 55 in good health and CMV-seronegative. The gene calls are TRBV7-9 and TRBJ2-5; a possible D gene is TRBD1 (6 bases). Sequences were obtained from PBMCs. CDR3 DNA: TGTGCCAGCACTGGGGGCGGACAAGAGACCCAGTACTTC. This sequence encodes CASTGGGQETQYF.